This TCR beta chain was documented in a study of cytomegalovirus exposure and HLA in healthy donors. Study at large: Among the approximately 400 donors who were genotyped, over 70% fell in the genetic ancestry cluster that is associated with self-reported Caucasian donors. Findings and limits, study-wide: Three chains tied to CMV proved CMV antigen-specific in vitro.

Note on this clone: Its matching antigen is unknown.

Both 60 Vbeta primers and 13 Jbeta primers went into the PCR. The assay was immunoSEQ multiplex PCR, and TCRdb's table has in-frame clones only and misses some. The sample has hundreds of thousands of clones; 82% are singletons. The V gene end was trimmed by 3 bases and the J gene end by 14 bases; junction bases not matched to a gene: 17. Germline assignment: CDR1 MNHEY and CDR2 SMNVEV (reference sequence). This CDR3 has 16 amino acids. This chain uses TRBV27 with TRBJ2-1; 9 bases line up with TRBD1. Sequenced input: PBMCs. The TCR was taken from a woman aged 40 to 50 in good health and CMV-seronegative. The CDR3 region is CASSLAGTGPPQFEFF. CDR3 nucleotide sequence: TGTGCCAGCAGTTTGGCCGGGACAGGGCCCCCTCAGTTCGAGTTCTTC.